What follows are 8 T cell receptor beta chains derived from one specimen sequenced in a study of shared clonotypes between healthy human individuals. Sequenced by immunoSEQ multiplex PCR; TCRdb stores in-frame clones only, minus some. The profile shows under 1,900,000 clones, about 98.5% of them singletons. The sample was naive CD4+ T cells sorted from blood. This sample's subset: CD45RA+ positively selected. These receptors came from a man aged 25 to 40 in good health.

This sequence joins TRBV6-6 and TRBJ1-2; 8 bases are a match to TRBD1. The V gene's germline CDR1 is MNHNY and CDR2 SVGAGI (reference sequence). The CDR3 is 14 amino acids. V trimming: 6 bases; J trimming: 8 bases; junction bases outside the gene matches: 11. As DNA, the CDR3 is TGTGCCAGCAGCCCCGGACAGGGTCCACGAGGCTACACCTTC. Its translation is CASSPGQGPRGYTF.

This chain uses TRBV6-1 with TRBJ2-7, with 7 bases aligning to TRBD1. V was clipped by 7 bases and J by 4 bases; unmatched bases: 13. Per germline, CDR1 MNHNS and CDR2 SASEGT. The CDR3 loop spans 15 amino acids. The CDR3 DNA reads TGTGCCAGCATGCGACAGGGCTACTCCGATTACGAGCAGTACTTC. This translates into CASMRQGYSDYEQYF.

The V and J genes are TRBV6-5 and TRBJ2-1; 11 bases fit TRBD2. There are 15 residues in the CDR3. The ends lost 4 bases at V and 5 bases at J; junction bases unmatched: 4. Germline assignment: CDR1 MNHEY and CDR2 SVGAGI. The CDR3: CASSSGTSGNNEQFF. In DNA, the CDR3 is TGTGCCAGCAGTTCCGGGACTAGCGGTAACAATGAGCAGTTCTTC.

With respect to this clone: In the same sample, other DNA sequences code for this CDR3. V and J are TRBV5-4 and TRBJ2-7, with 10 nucleotides matching TRBD1. The CDR3 loop spans 14 amino acids. The germline gives CDR1 SGHNT, CDR2 YYREEE (reference sequence). The J segment lost 2 bases and the V segment lost 4 bases, leaving 3 bases of the junction unmatched. CDR3: CASSRDRGTYEQYF. The DNA of the CDR3 is TGTGCCAGCAGCCGGGACAGGGGTACCTACGAGCAGTACTTC.

V usage is TRBV6-1 and J usage is TRBJ2-7, with 9 positions matching TRBD2. From germline, CDR1 is MNHNS and CDR2 SASEGT. Trimming cost V 6 bases and J 7 bases; bases outside gene matches: 10. The CDR3 extends over 14 amino acids. CDR3 in DNA: TGTGCCAGCAGAGCGAGCGGGAGGACCGGGGAGCAGTACTTC. Its translation: CASRASGRTGEQYF.

J is TRBJ1-2 and V is TRBV7-8, with D unclear. V gave up 5 bases and J gave up 6 bases, with 22 bases separating them. This CDR3 spans 16 amino acids. In germline, CDR1 is SGHVS, CDR2 FQNEAQ. CDR3 in amino acids: CASSHRRLAGGDGYTF. The DNA of the CDR3 is TGTGCCAGCAGCCACAGAAGACTGGCCGGCGGGGATGGCTACACCTTC. The entire variable domain, with the rest obtained from reference TRBV7-8 and TRBJ1-2, is as follows: GAGVSQSPRYKVAKRGQDVALRCDPISGHVSLFWYQQALGQGPEFLTYFQNEAQLDKSGLPSDRFFAERPEGSVSTLKIQRTQQEDSAVYLCASSHRRLAGGDGYTFGSGTRLTVV.

J is TRBJ2-2 and V is TRBV18; TRBD1 matches 12 bases. Trimming cost V 3 bases and J 4 bases; bases outside gene matches: 6. This CDR3 spans 17 amino acids. CDR1 KGHSH and CDR2 LQKENI come from the germline V gene. Here the CDR3 DNA reads TGTGCCAGCTCACCGGAGGGACAGGGGGCAGTCACCGGGGAGCTGTTTTTT. It encodes CASSPEGQGAVTGELFF.

The rearrangement joins TRBV19 to TRBJ1-5; D is uncertain. Germline loops: CDR1 LNHDA, CDR2 SQIVND (reference sequence). The CDR3 length is 11 residues. Trimming left V 5 bases short and J 7 bases short, with 6 bases between. CDR3 DNA: TGTGCCAGTAGTGGCGGGCAGCCCCAGCATTTT. Amino acid sequence: CASSGGQPQHF.